This passage covers 6 T cell receptor beta chains from one sample sequenced in a study of CD8+CD57+ T cells in acquired aplastic anemia (dated by TCRdb to 2016 to 2019). Expansion of CD8+CD57+ cells had been shown by flow cytometry in the patients chosen for sequencing. Sequencing was performed on an Illumina HiSeq 2000. Profiling of TCR beta VDJ combinations and CDR3 sequences used genomic DNA as the template. TCRdb's own reprocessing of the public reads used fastp at Q25 and MiXCR and kept productive beta chains. CDR3 protein duplicates are merged, each entry listing the most common genes and DNA. The sample contains around 200,000 distinct CDR3 sequences, less than 75% of them found a single time. Around 58% of the sample is held by the ten biggest clonotypes. Sequenced material: sorted CD4+, CD8+, or CD8+CD57+ T cells (not recorded which) from PBMCs. All receptors come from a human donor with aplastic anemia.

Judged by abundance, this clonotype is medium-sized. V and J are TRBV20-1 and TRBJ2-7; D remains ambiguous. The CDR3 extends over 12 amino acids. CDR1 and CDR2 from the germline V gene are DFQATT and SNEGSKA (reference sequence). The ends were cut back, 6 bases at V and 5 bases at J, with 14 bases in the middle. The CDR3 here is CSAPSNLNEQYF. Written as DNA, the CDR3 is TGCAGTGCCCCCTCGAATCTCAACGAGCAGTACTTC.

This rearrangement joins TRBV6-5 to TRBJ1-2, with D unclear. In germline, CDR1 is MNHEY, CDR2 SVGAGI. The V and J ends lost 2 bases and 7 bases respectively, with 17 bases between them. The CDR3 extends over 15 amino acids. DNA of the CDR3: TGTGCCAGCAGTTACACCCCGGGCCAAACCGGTGGCTACACCTTC. This translates into CASSYTPGQTGGYTF.

This chain links TRBV29-1 with TRBJ1-1, with 7 bases lining up with TRBD1. CDR1 is SQVTM, CDR2 ANQGSEA, per germline. This CDR3 region has 14 residues. The J segment lost 3 bases and the V segment lost 7 bases, leaving 11 bases of the junction unmatched. The CDR3 loop reads CSGIRGQGDTEAFF. DNA for the CDR3: TGCAGCGGTATAAGGGGCCAGGGGGACACTGAAGCTTTCTTT.

This clonotype was detected a few times. V usage is TRBV29-1 and J usage is TRBJ1-2; the match to TRBD1 covers 11 bases. The V and J ends lost 3 bases and 7 bases, in that order; junction bases with no gene match: 7. This CDR3 is 14 amino acids long. Per germline, CDR1 SQVTM and CDR2 ANQGSEA. DNA for the CDR3: TGCAGCGTTGAGAACGGACAGGGGGCGTTTGGCTACACCTTC. Translated, it gives CSVENGQGAFGYTF.

This chain links TRBV29-1 with TRBJ2-5; tentative D call: TRBD1 (6 bases). Trimming shortened V by 6 bases and J by 4 bases, and 18 bases separated the two germline ends. The CDR3 runs to 14 residues. Germline CDR1 and CDR2: SQVTM and ANQGSEA. CDR3 sequence: CSVSRTELRETQYF. DNA of the CDR3: TGCAGCGTATCCCGGACAGAGCTAAGAGAGACCCAGTACTTC.

This clonotype was seen repeatedly, ten times or more. This rearrangement joins TRBV20-1 to TRBJ2-3; D may be TRBD2 (6 bases). CDR3 length: 15 amino acids. Trimming shortened V by 3 bases and J by 6 bases, and 19 bases separated the two germline ends. The germline V gene encodes CDR1 DFQATT and CDR2 SNEGSKA (reference sequence). The CDR3 region has the DNA TGCAGTGCTAGCGGGGACCCCGAGCGGGTGGATACGCAGTATTTT. It yields the protein CSASGDPERVDTQYF.